This T cell receptor (beta chain) emerged from a study of blood T cell repertoires in COVID-19. In the original workflow: Quantification of nucleated cells was approximated via reference gene primer amplification. Measured with immunoSEQ multiplex PCR; TCRdb has only the in-frame clones, and not every one. D and trimming were read from the DNA, whereas the V and J calls and clone size are those reported in that table. The table records approximately 140,000 clones, about 90% of them present only once. This sequence was found in an older woman with active or convalescent COVID-19. The sample taken for sequencing was peripheral blood.

CDR3 loop: CASSSATGGDYEQYF. For the CDR3, the DNA is TGTGCCAGCAGCTCCGCGACAGGGGGCGACTACGAGCAGTACTTC. The chain carries TRBV6-2 or TRBV6-3 and TRBJ2-7, with 10 bases that match TRBD1. The length of the CDR3 is 15 residues. J was trimmed by 3 bases and V by 6 bases; bases with no gene match: 8. Germline loops: CDR1 MNHEY, CDR2 SVGEGT.